These T cell receptor beta chains were read from a single sample in a study of CD8+CD57+ T cells in acquired aplastic anemia. TCRdb processed the reads anew with MiXCR; each CDR3 protein has one entry. The top ten hold roughly 31% of the sample, which has 90,000 to 130,000 distinct CDR3 sequences, around half seen once. The specimen was sorted CD4+, CD8+, or CD8+CD57+ T cells (not recorded which) from PBMCs. These receptors came from a human donor in good health, serving as a control. Both conserved end residues are trimmed from each CDR3.

TRBV20-1	TRBJ1-2	SASSGFGGYT
TRBV25-1	TRBJ1-5	ASSEGSSNQPQH
TRBV25-1	TRBJ2-5	AVLRTSGVQETQY
TRBV2	TRBJ2-6	ASSSDSSGANVLT
TRBV2	TRBJ2-7	ASSDSTGDKQY
TRBV19	TRBJ1-1	ASSILGGGNTEAF
TRBV5-8	TRBJ1-2	ASSLVEGGGYT
TRBV14	TRBJ1-2	ASSQTEQGPDYGYT
TRBV19	TRBJ2-3	ASSIGRRDTQY
TRBV6-1	TRBJ1-2	ASKPFLNYGYT
TRBV9	TRBJ2-6	ASSVRTGDSASSGANVLT
TRBV2	TRBJ2-2	ASREGELF
TRBV6-5	TRBJ1-1	ASSYSESEAF
TRBV2	TRBJ2-3	ASRRRGFTDTQY
TRBV3-1	TRBJ1-3	ASTGAGNTIY
TRBV25-1	TRBJ2-1	ASSEYEGRSNNEQF
TRBV20-1	TRBJ2-7	SAATGGVAYEQY
TRBV5-4	TRBJ1-6	ASSLGTGEQSPLH
TRBV10-1	TRBJ1-2	ASSQDPPSSYGYT
TRBV6-5	TRBJ1-2	ASSYSMVRGDGYT
TRBV29-1	TRBJ1-2	SVAGANYGYT
TRBV10-3	TRBJ1-2	AISDRQGDGYT
TRBV2	TRBJ2-3	ASSGYTSGGGDTQY
TRBV30	TRBJ1-1	AGTQQGEAF
TRBV5-4	TRBJ2-3	ASSLRGGASSDTQY
TRBV5-1	TRBJ1-4	ASSGPGATNEKLF
TRBV7-6	TRBJ1-1	ASSNQGNTEAF
TRBV7-8	TRBJ1-2	ASSLAGDDPGGYT
TRBV13	TRBJ2-7	ARSSAGAAIYEQY
TRBV20-1	TRBJ1-1	SATKYYGNTEAF
TRBV20-1	TRBJ1-1	SARAAGPNTEAF
TRBV24-1	TRBJ2-3	ATGTGMSTDTQY
TRBV9	TRBJ2-3	ASSGNTQC
TRBV19	TRBJ1-6	ASIGRRTGGYNSPLH
TRBV6-5	TRBJ2-3	ASSYNGESMG
TRBV29-1	TRBJ2-1	SVGSAGGSYNEQF
TRBV10-3	TRBJ1-1	AISQGGGGMNTEAF
TRBV20-1	TRBJ2-7	SARGIRGVSYEQY
TRBV15	TRBJ1-4	ATSRAGGPGKGLF
TRBV5-1	TRBJ2-7	ASSLGTSVSYEQY
TRBV25-1	TRBJ2-4	ASSLMSPRGTLSIQY
TRBV10-3	TRBJ2-7	AISDAGTEASYEQY
TRBV10-3	TRBJ1-1	AISDRSGMTEAF
TRBV10-3	TRBJ2-7	AISGDDEQY
TRBV5-1	TRBJ2-5	ASSLEGGYTDRQGQAQY
TRBV19	TRBJ2-7	ASRTGQSTYEQY
TRBV2	TRBJ1-2	ASSEEMGWGYT
TRBV11-2	TRBJ2-3	ASSLGGRGSSTDTQY
TRBV4-3	TRBJ2-1	ASSPTTSGGGDGNEQF
TRBV10-3	TRBJ2-7	ASSRTGGTDEQY
TRBV15	TRBJ2-7	ATSLGRGAREQY
TRBV6-1	TRBJ1-1	ASSEAIGDTEAF
TRBV4-1	TRBJ2-1	ASSQLPASFSYNEQF
TRBV25-1	TRBJ2-5	ASSPPVARGPKETQY
TRBV5-5	TRBJ2-1	ASSSNLGYNEQF
TRBV25-1	TRBJ2-3	ASSEWGTGQGDTQY
TRBV20-1	TRBJ2-1	SARTANNEQF
TRBV25-1	TRBJ1-2	ASSGPGGGYT